What follows are 25 T cell receptor beta chains derived from one specimen sequenced in a study of low-dose radiotherapy and immunotherapy resistance in tumors. Time point specified: before trial treatment. Primers targeting TRAV and TRBV primed first-strand cDNA, covering alpha and beta chains. With a V-primer adapter and a constant-region primer, TCRs were amplified for 20 to 25 PCR cycles. From the reads, TCRdb called clonotypes with MiXCR, one entry per CDR3 protein. The sample lists 75,000 to 95,000 distinct CDR3 sequences, approximately 20% occurring once. The sequencing here drew on PBMCs, taken before treatment. The source of these receptors is a male donor with prostate cancer.

With respect to this clonotype: A far larger clone is just one base off, so this is likely a read error. The genes are TRBV4-3 and TRBJ1-5; D gene uncertain. Germline CDR1 is LGHNA and CDR2 is YSLEER. There are 15 residues in the CDR3. V was clipped by 5 bases and J by 2 bases, with 13 bases between them. DNA for the CDR3: TGCGCCAGCAGCTTGGGTGTGGGCGGCAATCAGCCCCAGCATTTT. Translated: CASSLGVGGNQPQHF.

The sample holds many counts of this clonotype. J is TRBJ1-5 and V is TRBV7-6; TRBD1 matches at 7 bases. Germline loops: CDR1 SGHVS, CDR2 FNYEAQ. This CDR3 has 14 amino acids. With 8 bases clipped from V and 4 bases from J, the junction kept 8 bases outside the gene matches. The CDR3 coding sequence is TGTGCCAGCGGGCCCGGGACAGATAATCAGCCCCAGCATTTT. Its protein product is CASGPGTDNQPQHF.

This clonotype has just a few counts. J is TRBJ2-1 and V is TRBV7-9; D is unresolved. Germline CDR1 reads SEHNR; CDR2 reads FQNEAQ (reference sequence). The CDR3 is 14 residues long. V was shortened by 3 bases and J by 9 bases, with 15 bases between the two germline ends. CDR3 loop: CASSLGKAKREQFF. CDR3 nucleotides: TGTGCCAGCAGCTTGGGGAAAGCAAAGCGTGAGCAGTTCTTC.

This clonotype was seen repeatedly, ten times or more. This likely stems from a read error, as it lies one base from a far larger clone. The chain has TRBV10-3 and TRBJ2-7; D possibly corresponds to TRBD2 (6 bases). Between the trimmed V and J ends, which lost 2 bases and 7 bases, there was a span of 15 bases. The CDR3 loop spans 14 amino acids. Germline CDR1 is ENHRY and CDR2 is SYGVKD. DNA of the CDR3: TGTGCCATCAGTGAGCAAACTAGCCAAGATGAGCAGTACTTC. Translated: CAISEQTSQDEQYF.

The sample holds many counts of this clonotype. The J gene is TRBJ1-1, the V gene TRBV19, with 9 bases lining up with TRBD1. CDR3 length: 16 amino acids. Trimming at V came to 4 bases and at J to 5 bases, leaving 11 bases not matched to a gene. The germline CDR1 and CDR2 sequences are LNHDA and SQIVND (reference sequence). The DNA for the CDR3 is TGTGCCAGTAGTAAACAGGGGGCGTTCGGCGTGACTGAAGCTTTCTTT. This gives the protein CASSKQGAFGVTEAFF.

In this sample, this clonotype turned up many times. Here the CDR3 reads CASSPGLAGANTGELFF. CDR3 nucleotide sequence: TGTGCCAGCAGCCCCGGGTTAGCGGGGGCGAACACCGGGGAGCTGTTTTTT. The V and J genes are TRBV5-4 and TRBJ2-2; 9 bases map to TRBD2. Germline CDR1 SGHNT, CDR2 YYREEE (reference sequence). The CDR3 runs to 17 residues. V lost 4 bases, J lost 0 bases, and 7 bases stayed unmatched.

Ten or more counts support this clonotype. The chain has TRBV11-2 and TRBJ2-7; the match to TRBD1 covers 10 bases. J gave up 4 bases and V 5 bases, and 14 bases lay outside the gene matches. CDR1 and CDR2 (germline): SGHAT, FQNNGV. The CDR3 is 17 residues long. DNA for the CDR3: TGTGCCAGCAGCCCTGTCTTGGGGACAGGGGATGTATACGAGCAGTACTTC. It is translated as CASSPVLGTGDVYEQYF.

This clonotype was observed many times. One junction end disagrees with the germline gene, perhaps due to a read error. This sequence joins TRBV7-2 and TRBJ2-6; D is possibly TRBD1 or TRBD2 (5 bases each). Germline V gene lookup returns CDR1 SGHTA and CDR2 FQGNSA. This CDR3 spans 16 amino acids. CDR3 bases: TGCGCCAGCAGCCTGGGGACGAGCTCTGGGGCCAACGTCCTGACTTTC. Translation: CASSLGTSSGANVLTF.

V is TRBV28 and J is TRBJ1-5; no clear D gene. The germline gives CDR1 MDHEN, CDR2 SYDVKM. Deletions cut 7 bases from V and 2 bases from J, with 12 bases between. This CDR3 spans 14 amino acids. Written as DNA, the CDR3 is TGTGCCAGCAAGACCCAGAGGGGCAATCAGCCCCAGCATTTT. Translated, it gives CASKTQRGNQPQHF.

This clonotype was counted many times. The chain joins TRBV18 to TRBJ2-3; perhaps TRBD1 as D (5 bases). CDR1 is KGHSH, CDR2 LQKENI, per germline. V shed 0 bases and J shed 1 base, with 11 bases lying between them. The length of the CDR3 is 16 residues. The DNA of the CDR3 is TGTGCCAGCTCACCACCGGCCGGACAAGGCACAGATACGCAGTATTTT. It encodes CASSPPAGQGTDTQYF.

Comment on this clonotype: A far more abundant clone sits one base away, making this likely a read error. The chain carries TRBV12-3 or TRBV12-4 and TRBJ2-7; 12 bases align to TRBD1. The CDR3 totals 13 residues. J was trimmed by 7 bases and V by 8 bases; bases with no gene match: 6. CDR3 loop: CASAGTGGDEQYF. For the CDR3, the DNA is TGTGCCAGCGCCGGGACAGGGGGCGATGAGCAGTACTTC.

This clonotype was recorded many times. V and J are TRBV5-4 and TRBJ2-2; TRBD1 or TRBD2 may be the D gene (5 bases each). CDR3 length equals 18 residues. Trimming pared 0 bases from V and 1 base from J, leaving 16 bases between. Germline V gene data show CDR1 as SGHNT and CDR2 as YYREEE (reference sequence). This CDR3 reads CASSLAVQPGRNTGELFF. As DNA, the CDR3 is TGTGCCAGCAGCTTGGCCGTTCAGCCAGGGAGGAACACCGGGGAGCTGTTTTTT.

This clonotype was seen ten or more times. CDR3: CASSEGLGSYEQYF. CDR3 DNA: TGTGCCAGCAGTGAGGGACTAGGCTCCTACGAGCAGTACTTC. V gene TRBV28 combines with J gene TRBJ2-7; 8 nucleotides line up with TRBD2. The ends lost 5 bases at V and 0 bases at J; junction bases unmatched: 3. Germline CDR1 reads MDHEN; CDR2 reads SYDVKM. The CDR3 spans 14 residues.

This clonotype was seen at least ten times. The V gene is TRBV6-5, the J gene TRBJ1-4; TRBD1 aligns across 7 bases. CDR3 size: 13 residues. Germline trimming cut 7 bases from V and 8 bases from J; bases unmatched to any gene: 7. Germline CDR1 and CDR2: MNHEY and SVGAGI. CDR3: CASKRGPGEKLFF. The CDR3 region has the DNA TGTGCCAGCAAAAGGGGGCCTGGGGAAAAACTGTTTTTT.

Details on this clonotype: A far bigger clonotype differs at one base, so this is likely a read error. The rearrangement uses TRBV13 and TRBJ2-7, with 8 positions matching TRBD1. This CDR3 has 14 amino acids. The germline gives CDR1 PRHDT, CDR2 FYEKMQ (reference sequence). J lost 3 bases, V lost 6 bases, and 7 bases had no gene match. CDR3 amino acids: CASSVDRGSYEQYF. DNA of the CDR3: TGTGCCAGCAGTGTTGACAGGGGAAGCTACGAGCAGTACTTC. Variable domain in full (rest from reference TRBV13 and TRBJ2-7): AAGVIQSPRHLIKEKRETATLKCYPIPRHDTVYWYQQGPGQDPQFLISFYEKMQSDKGSIPDRFSAQQFSDYHSELNMSSLELGDSALYFCASSVDRGSYEQYFGPGTRLTVT.

Points on this clonotype: The DNA is omitted, as the CDR3 cannot be located on it reliably, and the CDR3 follows TCRdb's listing. V gene TRBV6-4 combines with J gene TRBJ2-2; the DNA was not used to check the table's D call, TRBD2. The V gene's germline CDR1 is MRHNA and CDR2 SNTAGT. The CDR3 region is 16 residues in length, termini included. The CDR3 here is CASSVERGNTGELFFF.

This clonotype was picked up many times. V is TRBV18 and J is TRBJ2-7, with D perhaps TRBD1 (7 bases). This CDR3 has 17 residues. Trimming left V 6 bases short and J 0 bases short, with 21 bases between. CDR1 and CDR2 from the germline V gene are KGHSH and LQKENI. The CDR3: CASSPPGGTDYSYEQYF. In nucleotides, the CDR3 is TGTGCCAGCTCTCCCCCGGGCGGGACAGACTACTCCTACGAGCAGTACTTC.

V usage is TRBV20-1 and J usage is TRBJ1-4, with unresolved D. Germline CDR1 is DFQATT and CDR2 is SNEGSKA (reference sequence). V shed 4 bases and J shed 9 bases, with 15 bases lying between them. The CDR3 is 13 residues long. The CDR3 spells CSAIRKANKKLFF. The CDR3 DNA sequence: TGCAGTGCTATTCGAAAAGCGAATAAAAAACTGTTTTTT.

This clonotype was detected ten times or more. The chain joins TRBV4-2 to TRBJ1-5; D gene uncertain. This CDR3 has 13 amino acids. Germline lookup yields CDR1 LGHNA and CDR2 YNFKEQ. V lost 2 bases and J lost 6, with 8 bases in between. CDR3 sequence: CASSQNLRQPQHF. The CDR3, as DNA: TGTGCCAGCAGCCAAAATCTTCGTCAGCCCCAGCATTTT.

This clonotype was seen ten or more times. The junction departs from germline at one end; a sequencing error may be responsible. The genes are TRBV29-1 and TRBJ2-7; D could derive from TRBD1 or TRBD2 (6 bases each). CDR3 length equals 13 residues. Per the germline V gene, CDR1 is SQVTM and CDR2 is ANQGSEA. For the CDR3, the DNA is TGCAGTGTTGGAGGGGGAGACTCCTACGAGCAGTACTTC. This translates into CSVGGGDSYEQYF.

This clonotype was found many times. The chain uses TRBV18 and TRBJ2-2; no clear D. Trimming removed 0 bases at V and 3 bases at J, with 8 bases between. This CDR3 comprises 15 residues. Germline CDR1 reads KGHSH; CDR2 reads LQKENI. The CDR3 nucleotides read TGTGCCAGCTCACCACCCCTGTTTGACACCGGGGAGCTGTTTTTT. Its protein product is CASSPPLFDTGELFF. Based on the CDR3 plus reference TRBV18 and TRBJ2-2, the full variable domain is NAGVMQNPRHLVRRRGQEARLRCSPMKGHSHVYWYRQLPEEGLKFMVYLQKENIIDESGMPKERFSAEFPKEGPSILRIQQVVRGDSAAYFCASSPPLFDTGELFFGEGSRLTVL.

In its sample, this clonotype was seen many times. V and J are TRBV15 and TRBJ2-7; unclear D gene. The V gene's germline CDR1 is LNHNV and CDR2 YYDKDF (reference sequence). This CDR3 has 14 residues. Trimming cost V 0 bases and J 4 bases, with 10 bases left between them. The CDR3 loop is CATSRDIGQYEQYF. The CDR3 nucleotides are TGTGCCACCAGCAGAGATATAGGTCAGTACGAGCAGTACTTC.

The rearrangement joins TRBV5-5 to TRBJ1-6; D not certain. V lost 7 bases to trimming and J lost 7 bases, with 12 bases between them. The CDR3 sequence is 13 residues long. The germline V gene encodes CDR1 SGHKS and CDR2 YYEKEE (reference sequence). CDR3 region: CASLLVGNSPLHF. The DNA of the CDR3 is TGTGCCAGCCTCCTGGTGGGGAATTCACCCCTCCACTTT. Variable domain in full (rest from reference TRBV5-5 and TRBJ1-6): DAGVTQSPTHLIKTRGQQVTLRCSPISGHKSVSWYQQVLGQGPQFIFQYYEKEERGRGNFPDRFSARQFPNYSSELNVNALLLGDSALYLCASLLVGNSPLHFGNGTRLTVT.

This clonotype was detected many times. The J gene is TRBJ2-3, the V gene TRBV5-1, with D possibly TRBD2 on 5 matching bases. CDR3 length equals 15 residues. Germline V lookup: CDR1 SGHRS, CDR2 YFSETQ. Trimming pared 2 bases from V and 1 base from J, leaving 11 bases between. CDR3 region: CASSFYAGGTDTQYF. DNA for the CDR3: TGCGCCAGCAGCTTCTACGCGGGTGGCACAGATACGCAGTATTTT.

This clonotype was seen at least ten times. The V gene is TRBV5-1, the J gene TRBJ1-1, with D unclear. There are 12 residues in the CDR3. CDR1 and CDR2 from the germline V gene are SGHRS and YFSETQ. The V end was cut by 0 bases, the J end by 10 bases, with 10 bases between. The DNA of the CDR3 is TGCGCCAGCAGCTTGGTTGAAGGCAGAGCTTTCTTT. Translated: CASSLVEGRAFF.